This entry is about one TCR beta chain. This clonotype has only a few counts. Its antigen is currently not known. It has no much larger one-base neighbor in the sample; base qualities were not kept. Sample time point, as interpreted from the label and publication: sample taken at primary tumor resection. The donors were about 65 patients from the lung TRACERx cohort who had early-stage, untreated non-small cell lung cancer. Whole RNA extracted from tumor and nontumor lung tissue, or from cryopreserved PBMC samples, was used for TCR sequencing without cell sorting. Patients were selected for TCR sequencing only if sufficient RNA was available from at least two tumor regions. A lung pathologist reviewed the tumor and adjacent nontumor lung specimens before the specimens were selected. The sample is drawn from a study of spatial heterogeneity in lung cancer (dated by TCRdb to about 2019). Context from the whole study: Beta-chain transcripts were consistently detected in greater numbers than alpha-chain transcripts, which likely reflects a higher abundance of beta-chain transcripts. At surgery, some 200 tumor regions, 63 to 70 matched nontumor lung samples and 56 PBMC samples were TCR-sequenced for both alpha and beta chains. In non-small cell lung cancer, the study made a quantitative comparison of TCR alpha and beta repertoires among multiple tumor regions, matched nontumor lung and blood. In the raw uncorrected reads, each unique combination of TCR and UMI appeared more than ten times on average. The study linked features of the TCR repertoire to counts of nonsynonymous mutations, which were determined by whole-exome sequencing of tumor tissue.

To prepare the library, 5' RACE was applied. The data were produced on a NextSeq 500. To allow correction of PCR and sequencing errors, the TCR library protocol tagged every TCR cDNA molecule with a unique molecular identifier. The authors' analysis ran thus. TCR identification, UMI-based error correction and CDR3 extraction were all carried out with Decombinator tools. TCRs above a frequency of 2 per 1,000, corresponding to the top 1% of the tumor frequency distribution, were defined as expanded. Rényi diversity was computed with the R vegan package after subsampling each repertoire 100 times to 5,000 TCRs. CDR3 similarity networks were constructed using string-kernel similarity of amino acid triplets, with links drawn between CDR3s whose pairwise similarity was above 0.82. TCRdb's own reprocessing of the public reads used fastp at Q25 and MiXCR and kept productive beta chains. Rows are combined by CDR3 protein, so each entry shows the most common genes and DNA. These V and J calls originate from TCRdb's pipeline instead of the authors' own analysis. This sample has about 1,000 distinct CDR3 sequences in its table, and around 7.8% of those were observed once. The top ten clones comprise 25% to 30% of the sample.

Overall study outcomes, separate from this receptor: Confirming at a functional level the hypothesis that regional TCRs recognize regional mutations was considered to require additional single-cell paired TCR alpha and beta sequencing.

Spanning cysteine to phenylalanine, the CDR3 consists of 16 amino acids. Of all the DNA, just the CDR3 is kept, 48 bases in frame from base 1. Based on the germline V gene, the CDR1 and CDR2 sequences are SGHRS and YFSETQ. Germline trimming: 4 bases from V, 3 bases from J; junction bases outside gene matches: 8. The sample in question was normal lung tissue next to the tumor, obtained at surgery. The rearranged chain carries TRBV5-1 and TRBJ2-2, and TRBD2 matches 8 of the central bases. The clonotype originates from a male donor with early-stage non-small cell lung cancer. For the CDR3, the sequence is CASSPRSAGDTGELFF. The DNA sequence follows: TGCGCCAGCAGCCCCCGGTCAGCGGGGGACACCGGGGAGCTGTTTTTT.